One sample yielded the 24 T cell receptor beta chains listed below, sequenced in a study of blood T cell repertoires in COVID-19. TCRdb's copy holds only in-frame clones and misses some; the assay was immunoSEQ multiplex PCR. The table lists approximately 250,000 clones, under 95% of them singletons, with 2.5% to 3% in the top ten. Sequencing was carried out using PBMCs or T cells enriched from blood (not recorded which). The receptors stem from a man aged 40-50 years who had been exposed to COVID-19.

The V call is TRBV5-1, the J call TRBJ2-1; D perhaps matches TRBD1 (6 bases). The CDR3 is made up of 12 amino acids. Germline V gene lookup returns CDR1 SGHRS and CDR2 YFSETQ. Trimming left V 4 bases short and J 13 bases short, with 15 bases between. As DNA, the CDR3 is TGCGCCAGCAGCCTCTCCAGGGGACCTCAGTTCTTC. Its translation: CASSLSRGPQFF. Combining the CDR3 with reference TRBV5-1 and TRBJ2-1 gives the whole variable domain KAGVTQTPRYLIKTRGQQVTLSCSPISGHRSVSWYQQTPGQGLQFLFEYFSETQRNKGNFPGRFSGRQFSNSRSEMNVSTLELGDSALYLCASSLSRGPQFFGPGTRLTVL.

The chain carries TRBV10-1 and TRBJ1-6, with TRBD1 matching 8 bases. J lost 4 bases, V lost 4 bases, and 9 bases had no gene match. The CDR3 is 17 amino acids. Per the germline V gene, CDR1 is WNHNN and CDR2 is SYGVQD (reference sequence). CDR3 in DNA: TGCGCCAGCAGTGCCGCCCAGGGGGCCTTATATAATTCACCCCTCCACTTT. It specifies CASSAAQGALYNSPLHF.

The CDR3 DNA reads as TGCGCCAGCGCCTCTTCAGTACAGGGGGCTTTAGAGCAGTACTTC. Translated: CASASSVQGALEQYF. The chain joins TRBV5-1 to TRBJ2-7, with TRBD1 matching 9 bases. In germline, CDR1 is SGHRS, CDR2 YFSETQ. This CDR3 comprises 15 residues. Trimming removed 7 bases from V and 7 bases from J; junction bases left unmatched: 15.

This chain connects TRBV6-2 or TRBV6-3 to TRBJ1-2, with TRBD1 matching over 8 bases. Germline CDR1 MNHEY, CDR2 SVGEGT. CDR3 length: 15 amino acids. With 6 bases clipped from V and 4 bases from J, the junction kept 10 bases outside the gene matches. CDR3 in amino acids: CASSDGQGVIYGYTF. The CDR3 nucleotides read TGTGCCAGCAGCGATGGACAGGGCGTGATCTATGGCTACACCTTC.

The genes are TRBV28 and TRBJ1-6, with 10 bases fitting TRBD1. J lost 6 bases, V lost 2 bases, and 4 bases had no gene match. Germline CDR1 MDHEN, CDR2 SYDVKM. CDR3 size: 16 residues. As DNA, the CDR3 is TGTGCCAGCAGTTTACCTGGGACAGGGGTTAATTCACCCCTCCACTTT. This sequence encodes CASSLPGTGVNSPLHF.

The J gene is TRBJ2-7, the V gene TRBV27, with 10 bases fitting TRBD2. Germline trimming cut 8 bases from V and 3 bases from J; bases unmatched to any gene: 10. Germline values: CDR1 MNHEY, CDR2 SMNVEV (reference sequence). The CDR3 contains 15 residues. CDR3 nucleotides: TGTGCCAGCGGTAGGACTAGCGGCAACTTCTACGAGCAGTACTTC. It translates to CASGRTSGNFYEQYF.

The chain's CDR3 is CSAPPRGLAAEQFF. The CDR3 coding sequence is TGCAGCGCCCCGCCTAGGGGACTAGCGGCTGAGCAGTTCTTC. V usage is TRBV29-1 and J usage is TRBJ2-1, with TRBD2 matching 11 bases. Trimming cost V 7 bases and J 9 bases; bases outside gene matches: 11. Germline assignment: CDR1 SQVTM and CDR2 ANQGSEA. The length of the CDR3 is 14 residues.

The V and J genes are TRBV11-2 and TRBJ2-1; D uncertain. Germline V CDR1 and CDR2: SGHAT, FQNNGV. There are 16 residues in the CDR3. Trimming pared 5 bases from V and 2 bases from J, leaving 16 bases between. The CDR3 spells CASSPQIAEPYNEQFF. The CDR3 region has the DNA TGTGCCAGCAGCCCCCAGATAGCAGAGCCCTACAATGAGCAGTTCTTC.

This clone has only one observation. The J gene is TRBJ1-4, the V gene TRBV9; 10 bases line up with TRBD1. Germline values: CDR1 SGDLS, CDR2 YYNGEE. Germline trimming cut 3 bases from V and 7 bases from J; bases unmatched to any gene: 0. The CDR3 spans 13 residues. The CDR3 DNA follows: TGTGCCAGCAGCGGGGACAGGGGTGAAAAACTGTTTTTT. Its protein product is CASSGDRGEKLFF.

This clone was observed a few times. The V gene is TRBV5-4, the J gene TRBJ2-5, with TRBD1 identical over 9 bases. With 4 bases clipped from V and 7 bases from J, the junction kept 11 bases outside the gene matches. The CDR3 is made up of 15 amino acids. CDR1 is SGHNT, CDR2 YYREEE, per germline (reference sequence). The CDR3 region has the DNA TGTGCCAGCAGCCGACCCCGGGACAGGGATGGGACCCAGTACTTC. Its translation is CASSRPRDRDGTQYF.

This chain connects TRBV6-5 to TRBJ1-2; 9 positions agree with TRBD1. This CDR3 has 15 residues. Germline V lookup: CDR1 MNHEY, CDR2 SVGAGI. Trimming cost V 6 bases and J 3 bases; bases outside gene matches: 8. The CDR3 spells CASREDRGGDYGYTF. DNA for the CDR3: TGTGCCAGCAGGGAGGACAGGGGAGGGGACTATGGCTACACCTTC.

The gene calls are TRBV18 and TRBJ1-4; 7 bases are a match to TRBD1. In germline, CDR1 is KGHSH, CDR2 LQKENI. With V trimmed by 11 bases and J by 5 bases, 11 bases remained unmatched. The CDR3 sequence is 14 residues long. In DNA form, the CDR3 reads TGTGCCGGCAAAAGGGACAGCCAGAATGAAAAACTGTTTTTT. Translating gives CAGKRDSQNEKLFF. Full variable domain (remainder filled in from reference TRBV18 and TRBJ1-4): NAGVMQNPRHLVRRRGQEARLRCSPMKGHSHVYWYRQLPEEGLKFMVYLQKENIIDESGMPKERFSAEFPKEGPSILRIQQVVRGDSAAYFCAGKRDSQNEKLFFGSGTQLSVL.

The chain employs TRBV7-3 and TRBJ2-2; the D is unclear. Deletions cut 3 bases from V and 3 bases from J, with 5 bases between. There are 13 residues in the CDR3. CDR1 is SGHTA, CDR2 FQGTGA, per germline. CDR3 sequence reads: CASSFTDTGELFF. DNA of the CDR3: TGTGCCAGCAGCTTTACAGACACCGGGGAGCTGTTTTTT.

The chain combines TRBV29-1 with TRBJ2-7; possibly TRBD2 for D (6 bases). Trimming left V 6 bases short and J 3 bases short, with 15 bases between. There are 13 residues in the CDR3. Germline CDR1 SQVTM, CDR2 ANQGSEA. The CDR3 nucleotides read TGCAGCGTAGAGGGCGGGACTGACTACGAGCAGTACTTC. Translating it yields CSVEGGTDYEQYF.

The rearrangement joins TRBV5-6 to TRBJ1-2, with 7 positions matching TRBD1. From germline, CDR1 is SGHDT and CDR2 YYEEEE. This CDR3 contains 14 residues. V was pared by 6 bases and J by 0 bases, with 5 bases of the junction left unmatched. The CDR3 loop is CASNRDRANYGYTF. In DNA, the CDR3 is TGTGCCAGCAACCGGGACAGAGCTAACTATGGCTACACCTTC.

This chain links TRBV2 with TRBJ1-5, with a tentative D call TRBD1 (6 bases). Trimming took off 9 bases at V and 4 bases at J, with 13 bases between the two ends. Looked up from germline, CDR1 is SNHLY and CDR2 is FYNNEI. There are 13 residues in the CDR3. This chain's CDR3 is CASTTGRNQPQHF. The DNA of the CDR3 is TGTGCCAGTACTACAGGGCGAAATCAGCCCCAGCATTTT.

The J gene is TRBJ2-7, the V gene TRBV5-4, with 9 bases aligning to TRBD1. The CDR3 runs 15 residues. Germline trimming cut 4 bases from V and 2 bases from J; bases unmatched to any gene: 7. CDR1 SGHNT and CDR2 YYREEE come from the germline V gene (reference sequence). CDR3 DNA: TGTGCCAGCAGCAACTTGGGACAGGGTCCCTACGAGCAGTACTTC. Translating gives CASSNLGQGPYEQYF.

The chain uses TRBV30 and TRBJ1-4, with TRBD1 as a possible D gene (6 bases). The CDR3 totals 11 residues. Per the germline V gene, CDR1 is GTSNPN and CDR2 is SVGIG (reference sequence). V was shortened by 1 base and J by 10 bases, with 7 bases between the two germline ends. The CDR3 DNA sequence: TGTGCCTGGAGTGAGACAGGAAAACTGTTTTTT. Its translation: CAWSETGKLFF.

This chain connects TRBV7-3 to TRBJ2-3; 7 nucleotides match TRBD2. The CDR3 sequence is 14 residues long. CDR1 is SGHTA and CDR2 is FQGTGA in the germline V gene. Trimming removed 5 bases from V and 4 bases from J; junction bases left unmatched: 6. The CDR3 region has the DNA TGTGCCAGCAGCCCTCCCGGGAGGCCAGATACGCAGTATTTT. This sequence encodes CASSPPGRPDTQYF.

The genes are TRBV12-3 or TRBV12-4 and TRBJ2-7; TRBD1 agrees at 8 bases. The CDR3 length is 13 residues. With V trimmed by 8 bases and J by 2 bases, 5 bases remained unmatched. The CDR3 spells CASLDRATYEQYF. In DNA, the CDR3 is TGTGCCAGCTTGGACAGGGCCACCTACGAGCAGTACTTC.

This rearrangement joins TRBV28 to TRBJ1-4; D possibly corresponds to TRBD1 (5 bases). Germline V gene data show CDR1 as MDHEN and CDR2 as SYDVKM. V gave up 3 bases and J gave up 7 bases, with 18 bases separating them. The CDR3 covers 16 residues. CDR3 protein: CASSLALLGGVEKLFF. CDR3 DNA sequence: TGTGCCAGCAGTTTGGCCCTCCTGGGGGGTGTTGAAAAACTGTTTTTT.

This clone was picked up one time. CDR3 sequence: CASSSILAGDSKPRNIQYF. The CDR3 DNA reads TGTGCCAGCAGCTCCATACTAGCGGGCGACTCCAAGCCGAGAAACATTCAGTACTTC. The chain links TRBV11-2 to TRBJ2-4; 9 positions match TRBD2. The junction had 19 bases not matched to a gene; V was cut back by 4 bases and J by 6 bases. Germline assignment: CDR1 SGHAT and CDR2 FQNNGV. The CDR3 is 19 residues long.

The chain links TRBV28 to TRBJ1-5; TRBD1 is a possible D gene (5 bases). Trimming removed 4 bases at V and 4 bases at J, with 14 bases between. Germline V lookup: CDR1 MDHEN, CDR2 SYDVKM. CDR3 length equals 15 residues. The CDR3 protein is CASSYRRDDNQPQHF. The CDR3 nucleotides read TGTGCCAGCAGTTATCGCAGGGATGATAATCAGCCCCAGCATTTT.

Here the CDR3 reads CASSVGGRADTGELFF. CDR3 in DNA: TGTGCCAGCAGCGTAGGCGGGAGGGCCGACACCGGGGAGCTGTTTTTT. This chain connects TRBV9 to TRBJ2-2, with 9 nucleotides matching TRBD2. V lost 0 bases, J lost 3 bases, and 3 bases stayed unmatched. Germline V gives CDR1 SGDLS, CDR2 YYNGEE. The CDR3 covers 16 residues.